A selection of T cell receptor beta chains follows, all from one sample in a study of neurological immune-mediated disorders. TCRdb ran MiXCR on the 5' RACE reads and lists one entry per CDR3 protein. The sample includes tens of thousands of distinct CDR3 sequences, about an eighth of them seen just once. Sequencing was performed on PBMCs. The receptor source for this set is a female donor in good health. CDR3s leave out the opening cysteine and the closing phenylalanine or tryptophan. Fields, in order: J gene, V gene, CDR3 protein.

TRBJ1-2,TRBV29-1,SVVDRDNGYT
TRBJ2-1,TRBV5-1,ASSRVGTDYNEQI
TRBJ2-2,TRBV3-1,ASSKYRDRSNTGELF
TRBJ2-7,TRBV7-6,ASSPGTGITHEQY
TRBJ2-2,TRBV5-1,ASSISGGSNTGELF
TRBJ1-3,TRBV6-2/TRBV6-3,ASTEAYDTIY
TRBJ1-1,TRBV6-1,ASSEAHTLPTEAF
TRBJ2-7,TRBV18,ASSPGTVTYEQY
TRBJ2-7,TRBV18,ASSLTTGTYEQY
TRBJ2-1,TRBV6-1,ASSEVAEQF
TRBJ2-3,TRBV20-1,SARVRGSSTDTQY
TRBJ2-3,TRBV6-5,ASRPTGNTDTQY
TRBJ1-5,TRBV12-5,ASGGTGTLSQPQH
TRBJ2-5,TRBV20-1,SARASGGAWETQY
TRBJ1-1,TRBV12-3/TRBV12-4,ASRSTRNEAF
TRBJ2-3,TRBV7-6,ASSLEGYADTQY
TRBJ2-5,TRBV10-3,AISEAGGQETQY
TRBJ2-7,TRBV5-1,ANSPRQGSYEQY
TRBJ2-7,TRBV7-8,ASSQTSGVSREQY
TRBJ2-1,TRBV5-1,ASSLAGSSYNEQF
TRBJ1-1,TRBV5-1,ASSLSGGAYDTEAF
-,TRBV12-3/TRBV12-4,ASSPGTPTYNEQY
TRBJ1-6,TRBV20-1,SARSGLQPRDSPLH
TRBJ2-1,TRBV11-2,ASSPPGQGFNEQF
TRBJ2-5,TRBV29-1,SVEGARGVGGTQY
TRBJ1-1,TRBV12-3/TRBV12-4,ASSGQGANTEAF
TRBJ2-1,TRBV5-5,ASSLALGQAYNEQF
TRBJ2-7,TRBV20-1,SARDPDGGKQY
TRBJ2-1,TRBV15,ATSRDLFLRQGRGDEQF
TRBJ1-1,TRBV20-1,SARDGRMNTEAF
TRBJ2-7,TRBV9,ASSGGGAGREQY
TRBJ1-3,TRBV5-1,ASSFRPGDGNTIY
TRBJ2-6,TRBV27,ASTTRLRDSSSGANVLT
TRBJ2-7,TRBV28,ASSSPSTGRGGEQY
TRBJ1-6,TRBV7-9,ASSPSLTGGEGSPLH
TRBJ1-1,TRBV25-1,ASSHMTGANTEAF
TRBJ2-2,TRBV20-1,SARVSLGGTGELF
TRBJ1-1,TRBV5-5,ASSLIPGEDTEAF
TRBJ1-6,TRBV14,ASSHSGRVRLH
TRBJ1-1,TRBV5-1,ASSSTGTGTRNTEAF
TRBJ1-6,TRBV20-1,SARENRGQGSPLH
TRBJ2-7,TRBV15,ATSPNTLGSYEQY
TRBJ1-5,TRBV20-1,SATNSLAGDQPQH
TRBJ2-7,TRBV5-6,ASSQQEAYEQY
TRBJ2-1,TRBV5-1,ASSFGGGPNEQF
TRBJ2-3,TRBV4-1,ASSQDGRGAFRRTDTQY
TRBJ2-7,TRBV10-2,ASSDAYEQY
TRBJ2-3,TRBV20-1,SASVTGAADTQY
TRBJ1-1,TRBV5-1,ASSPDTVAEAF
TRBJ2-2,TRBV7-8,ASSSRNGELF
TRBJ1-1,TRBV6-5,ASSYSRGKTEAF